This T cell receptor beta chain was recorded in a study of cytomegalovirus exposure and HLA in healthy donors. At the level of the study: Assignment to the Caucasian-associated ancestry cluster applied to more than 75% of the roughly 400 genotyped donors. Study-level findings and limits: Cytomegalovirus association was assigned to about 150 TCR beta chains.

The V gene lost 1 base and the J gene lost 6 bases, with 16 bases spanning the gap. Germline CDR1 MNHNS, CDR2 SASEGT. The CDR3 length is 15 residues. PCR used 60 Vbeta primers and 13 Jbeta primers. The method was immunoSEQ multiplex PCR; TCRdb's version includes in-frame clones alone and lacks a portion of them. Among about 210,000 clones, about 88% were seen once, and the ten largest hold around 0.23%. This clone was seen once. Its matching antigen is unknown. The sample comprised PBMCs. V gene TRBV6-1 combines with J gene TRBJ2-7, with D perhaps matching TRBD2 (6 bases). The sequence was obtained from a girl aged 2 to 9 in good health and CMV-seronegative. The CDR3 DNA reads TGTGCCAGCAGTGAAGATCCGGGAGACGGCCTCGAGCAGTACTTC. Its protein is CASSEDPGDGLEQYF.